This TCR beta chain originates from a study of tumor-infiltrating lymphocytes in primary liver carcinoma. TCR beta cDNA was prepared out of around 460 ng total RNA by means of a constant-region primer. Three-round nested multiplex PCR performed with slightly modified ARM-PCR produced the TCR beta libraries. With TRBV1-TRBV30 forward primers and a C-beta reverse primer, the first two PCR rounds were run for 10 to 11 cycles each. TCRdb processed the multiplex PCR reads anew with MiXCR; each CDR3 protein has one entry. This table holds 80,000 or so distinct CDR3 sequences, approximately 69% found once. General study points: Tumor-adjacent and tumor-blood pairs showed less overlap than tumor region pairs. The study found a significantly higher top-250-clone fraction in tumors than in blood (p = 0.039).

There are 16 residues in the CDR3. The V end was cut by 4 bases, the J end by 2 bases, with 19 bases between. Germline-derived CDR1 and CDR2 are SGHNT and YYREEE (reference sequence). The tissue used was unsorted bulk material of about 20-33 mg. RNA and DNA were co-extracted from it with the AllPrep DNA/RNA mini kit. Patients had primary liver carcinoma treated by surgical resection. This clonotype was seen just once. The antigen remains unidentified. This chain links TRBV5-4 with TRBJ2-7; the D call may be TRBD1 or TRBD2 (5 bases each). Specimen: tumor-adjacent normal liver tissue. This receptor was identified in a man aged 35-49 years with primary liver carcinoma and hepatitis B virus infection. The CDR3 nucleotides read TGTGCCAGCAGCAAAGACGGGGCTCCTGGTGCCTACGAGCAGTACTTC. Translating gives CASSKDGAPGAYEQYF.